The 28 T cell receptor beta chains below were found in one sample sequenced in a study of radiotherapy plus CTLA-4 blockade in lung cancer. Sequencing used immunoSEQ multiplex PCR; TCRdb keeps in-frame clones, though not all of them. Of around 100,000 clones listed, around 74% are singletons. The sequences come from peripheral blood, collected from a patient treated with radiotherapy plus ipilimumab. All receptors come from a human donor with non-small cell lung cancer who had a partial response to radiotherapy plus ipilimumab. Some clones in this sample may be carry-over from other donors' samples.

The V gene is TRBV9, the J gene TRBJ1-1, with D hard to call. From germline, CDR1 is SGDLS and CDR2 YYNGEE. The CDR3 is 13 residues long. Trimming left V 3 bases short and J 3 bases short, with 9 bases between. The CDR3 loop reads CASSALPYTEAFF. CDR3 coding DNA: TGTGCCAGCAGCGCCCTTCCCTACACTGAAGCTTTCTTT.

This chain connects TRBV4-1 to TRBJ2-5; TRBD2 is a possible D gene (5 bases). V lost 0 bases and J lost 7, with 15 bases in between. Germline-derived CDR1 and CDR2 are MGHRA and YSYEKL. The length of the CDR3 is 15 residues. The CDR3 loop reads CASSQDLGLAGTQYF. Written as DNA, the CDR3 is TGCGCCAGCAGCCAAGATCTTGGACTGGCGGGGACCCAGTACTTC.

The CDR3 reads CSVGIRLAPHTDTQYF. The CDR3 region has the DNA TGCAGCGTTGGAATACGACTAGCCCCTCACACAGATACGCAGTATTTT. The V gene is TRBV29-1, the J gene TRBJ2-3; 7 bases line up with TRBD2. Per germline, CDR1 SQVTM and CDR2 ANQGSEA. The ends lost 4 bases at V and 2 bases at J; junction bases unmatched: 12. The CDR3 sequence is 16 residues long.

This clone occurred once. This chain joins TRBV5-1 and TRBJ2-7, with D possibly matching TRBD1 (5 bases). V was cut by 1 base and J by 4 bases, with 21 bases left in between. Germline-derived CDR1 and CDR2 are SGHRS and YFSETQ. CDR3 length: 17 amino acids. The CDR3 reads CASSLSVVGQGLYEQYF. The CDR3, as DNA: TGCGCCAGCAGCTTGTCTGTGGTAGGGCAGGGTCTGTACGAGCAGTACTTC.

This rearrangement joins TRBV19 to TRBJ2-1, with 8 positions matching TRBD2. The germline gives CDR1 LNHDA, CDR2 SQIVND (reference sequence). The CDR3 is 16 amino acids. J gave up 5 bases and V 3 bases, and 9 bases lay outside the gene matches. CDR3 nucleotide sequence: TGTGCCAGTAGTATCTTGAGCGGGGGAGCTGACAATGAGCAGTTCTTC. It codes for CASSILSGGADNEQFF.

The chain recombines TRBV6-1 with TRBJ2-3; the D is unclear. The V gene's germline CDR1 is MNHNS and CDR2 SASEGT. Trimming left V 6 bases short and J 2 bases short, with 6 bases between. This CDR3 has 12 residues. CDR3 sequence: CASRTYTDTQYF. In DNA form, the CDR3 reads TGTGCCAGCAGAACCTACACAGATACGCAGTATTTT.

The chain's CDR3 is CASSFTGGRRGYTF. As DNA, the CDR3 is TGTGCCAGCAGCTTTACCGGGGGAAGAAGGGGCTACACCTTC. The J gene is TRBJ1-2, the V gene TRBV5-8; tentatively, D is TRBD1 (5 bases). V gave up 2 bases and J gave up 8 bases, with 16 bases separating them. The CDR3 is 14 residues long. Germline V lookup: CDR1 SGHTS, CDR2 YDEGEE.

The chain combines TRBV10-3 with TRBJ1-5; D not certain. V lost 6 bases, J lost 3 bases, and 9 bases lay in between. CDR3 size: 13 residues. Germline-derived CDR1 and CDR2 are ENHRY and SYGVKD. CDR3 sequence (DNA): TGTGCCATCAGCCTGACAAACAATCAGCCCCAGCATTTT. Protein sequence: CAISLTNNQPQHF.

V is TRBV7-3 and J is TRBJ1-3; 7 nucleotides align to TRBD1. The V gene's germline CDR1 is SGHTA and CDR2 FQGTGA. With 5 bases clipped from V and 0 bases from J, the junction kept 4 bases outside the gene matches. The CDR3 covers 15 residues. The CDR3 nucleotides are TGTGCCAGCAGCCGGGACAGCTCCTCTGGAAACACCATATATTTT. It specifies CASSRDSSSGNTIYF.

Points on this clone: A much larger clone differs from this one at a single base, so this may be a read error. This specimen includes other DNA sequences encoding the same CDR3. The gene calls are TRBV7-2 and TRBJ1-1; tentatively, D is TRBD1 (5 bases). Germline CDR1 and CDR2: SGHTA and FQGNSA. CDR3 length: 11 amino acids. This CDR3 is CASSPDREAFF. CDR3 nucleotides: TGTGCCAGCAGCCCCGACAGAGAAGCCTTCTTT.

V usage is TRBV5-1 and J usage is TRBJ1-1, with D possibly matching TRBD1 (5 bases). V was pared by 2 bases and J by 5 bases, with 13 bases between. The germline V gene encodes CDR1 SGHRS and CDR2 YFSETQ. The length of the CDR3 is 14 residues. CDR3 nucleotide sequence: TGCGCCAGCAGCTTTAGTGGGGGGGATACTGAAGCTTTCTTT. Its protein product is CASSFSGGDTEAFF.

The chain recombines TRBV9 with TRBJ1-2, with D unclear. Looked up from germline, CDR1 is SGDLS and CDR2 is YYNGEE. The CDR3 totals 14 residues. The ends were cut back, 4 bases at V and 0 bases at J, with 10 bases in the middle. The CDR3 DNA follows: TGTGCCAGCAGCCTCGGGGATTCTAACTATGGCTACACCTTC. This translates into CASSLGDSNYGYTF. Looking up the rest from reference TRBV9 and TRBJ1-2 gives the full variable domain: DSGVTQTPKHLITATGQRVTLRCSPRSGDLSVYWYQQSLDQGLQFLIQYYNGEERAKGNILERFSAQQFPDLHSELNLSSLELGDSALYFCASSLGDSNYGYTFGSGTRLTVV.

This chain connects TRBV19 to TRBJ2-5; D is unresolved. V dropped 1 base and J dropped 7 bases, with 7 bases sitting between them. Germline V gene data show CDR1 as LNHDA and CDR2 as SQIVND (reference sequence). The CDR3 runs to 12 residues. The CDR3 protein is CASSIVRGTQYF. The DNA for the CDR3 is TGTGCCAGTAGTATAGTCCGAGGGACCCAGTACTTC.

The rearrangement uses TRBV28 and TRBJ2-5; perhaps TRBD1 as D (6 bases). The V and J ends lost 4 bases and 5 bases respectively, with 20 bases between them. The CDR3 length is 16 residues. CDR1 MDHEN and CDR2 SYDVKM come from the germline V gene. Here the CDR3 reads CASSSLPGHRYETQYF. As DNA, the CDR3 is TGTGCCAGCAGTTCGTTACCGGGACATCGTTACGAGACCCAGTACTTC.

Comment on this clone: Within the sample, other DNA sequences also encode this same CDR3. V usage is TRBV6-1 and J usage is TRBJ2-1; the D gene is possibly TRBD2 (6 bases). V was pared by 3 bases and J by 4 bases, with 10 bases between. Germline lookup yields CDR1 MNHNS and CDR2 SASEGT. The CDR3 consists of 14 residues. CDR3 nucleotide sequence: TGTGCCAGCAGTGAGTCCGGGAGATACAATGAGCAGTTCTTC. Translated: CASSESGRYNEQFF.

The V and J genes are TRBV11-3 and TRBJ1-1; 7 bases are a match to TRBD1. Germline assignment: CDR1 SGHNT and CDR2 YENEEA. The CDR3 runs to 15 residues. The ends lost 7 bases at V and 0 bases at J; junction bases unmatched: 8. CDR3 sequence (DNA): TGTGCCAGCACTAGGGGCGGGACAGTGAACACTGAAGCTTTCTTT. Translation: CASTRGGTVNTEAFF.

The rearrangement uses TRBV11-3 and TRBJ2-3; D ambiguous. With 3 bases removed from V and 0 bases from J, the gap between germline ends came to 7 bases. This CDR3 has 14 amino acids. CDR1 SGHNT and CDR2 YENEEA come from the germline V gene. The CDR3 sequence: CASSLTLSTDTQYF. The CDR3 DNA follows: TGTGCCAGCAGCTTGACACTTAGCACAGATACGCAGTATTTT. The full variable domain, completed using reference TRBV11-3 and TRBJ2-3, is EAGVVQSPRYKIIEKKQPVAFWCNPISGHNTLYWYLQNLGQGPELLIRYENEEAVDDSQLPKDRFSAERLKGVDSTLKIQPAELGDSAVYLCASSLTLSTDTQYFGPGTRLTVL.

The sample holds one count of this clone. The chain links TRBV2 to TRBJ1-6; possibly TRBD1 for D (5 bases). Germline V lookup: CDR1 SNHLY, CDR2 FYNNEI. The CDR3 loop spans 14 amino acids. Between the trimmed V and J ends, which lost 3 bases and 7 bases, there was a span of 10 bases. CDR3 protein: CASSDTRANSPLHF. In DNA, the CDR3 is TGTGCCAGCAGTGATACCAGGGCGAATTCACCCCTCCACTTT.

A few counts support this clone. V usage is TRBV6-1 and J usage is TRBJ1-5; tentatively, D is TRBD1 (6 bases). This CDR3 region has 15 residues. The V end was cut by 2 bases, the J end by 5 bases, with 13 bases between. Germline loops: CDR1 MNHNS, CDR2 SASEGT. The CDR3 DNA is TGTGCCAGCAGTGAAATCGGTACAGGGTATCAGCCCCAGCATTTT. Protein: CASSEIGTGYQPQHF.

V gene TRBV10-3 combines with J gene TRBJ2-3, with D perhaps TRBD2 (5 bases). Between the trimmed V and J ends, which lost 9 bases and 0 bases, there was a span of 13 bases. The CDR3 is 14 amino acids. Germline V CDR1 and CDR2: ENHRY, SYGVKD. The CDR3 region has the DNA TGTGCCATGCGGGCCCTTCCTAGCACAGATACGCAGTATTTT. The encoded protein is CAMRALPSTDTQYF.

This clone was seen at least ten times. The rearrangement joins TRBV7-2 to TRBJ2-7, with 7 nucleotides matching TRBD2. The CDR3 covers 14 residues. The V and J ends lost 5 bases and 4 bases, in that order; junction bases with no gene match: 8. Germline CDR1 SGHTA, CDR2 FQGNSA. CDR3 sequence: CASSRFWEGYEQYF. CDR3 DNA: TGTGCCAGCAGCCGTTTTTGGGAGGGTTACGAGCAGTACTTC.

The chain combines TRBV5-6 with TRBJ2-4; D might be TRBD1 (5 bases). Germline CDR1 and CDR2: SGHDT and YYEEEE. This CDR3 spans 15 amino acids. V lost 4 bases to trimming and J lost 0 bases, with 11 bases between them. The CDR3 spells CASSRQLLAKNIQYF. CDR3 nucleotides: TGTGCCAGCAGCAGACAGTTACTAGCCAAAAACATTCAGTACTTC.

In its sample, this clone was seen once. The chain has TRBV7-9 and TRBJ1-2; 12 bases agree with TRBD1. J lost 8 bases, V lost 4 bases, and 5 bases had no gene match. Germline loops: CDR1 SEHNR, CDR2 FQNEAQ (reference sequence). The length of the CDR3 is 14 residues. CDR3 DNA: TGTGCCAGCAGCTGGGGACAGGGGGCGCGCGGCTACACCTTC. This encodes CASSWGQGARGYTF.

The chain is built from TRBV6-6 and TRBJ2-2, with unresolved D. Germline V CDR1 and CDR2: MNHNY, SVGAGI (reference sequence). V was pared by 2 bases and J by 2 bases, with 9 bases between. The CDR3 runs 15 residues. DNA for the CDR3: TGTGCCAGCAGTTACGGTGGCGGAAACACCGGGGAGCTGTTTTTT. It translates to CASSYGGGNTGELFF.

This sequence joins TRBV5-1 and TRBJ1-1; tentatively, D is TRBD1 (5 bases). The ends were cut back, 0 bases at V and 5 bases at J, with 8 bases in the middle. The CDR3 loop spans 13 amino acids. CDR1 is SGHRS, CDR2 YFSETQ, per germline. DNA for the CDR3: TGCGCCAGCAGCTTGGGGGGGGATACTGAAGCTTTCTTT. Translated: CASSLGGDTEAFF.

The table lists this clone with a few counts. This rearrangement joins TRBV20-1 to TRBJ1-2, with D unclear. CDR3 length equals 10 residues. CDR1 and CDR2 from the germline V gene are DFQATT and SNEGSKA (reference sequence). The V end lost 6 bases, the J end lost 11 bases, and 13 bases lay between the germline ends. CDR3 region: CSAGSYRYTF. Here the CDR3 DNA reads TGCAGTGCAGGGAGTTATAGGTACACCTTC.

V gene TRBV2 combines with J gene TRBJ1-1; TRBD1 matches 8 bases. The CDR3 runs to 14 residues. Germline assignment: CDR1 SNHLY and CDR2 FYNNEI. The trim removed 6 bases at V and 4 bases at J, leaving 7 bases unmatched. CDR3 sequence: CASSPRQGRTEAFF. The CDR3 DNA sequence: TGTGCCAGCAGCCCGAGACAGGGGCGCACTGAAGCTTTCTTT.

This rearrangement joins TRBV5-4 to TRBJ2-3; D remains ambiguous. The CDR3 extends over 16 amino acids. The germline V and J ends were trimmed by 1 base and 0 bases, with 12 bases remaining between them. Germline assignment: CDR1 SGHNT and CDR2 YYREEE (reference sequence). This CDR3 reads CASSLYSRASTDTQYF. The CDR3 coding sequence is TGTGCCAGCAGCTTGTACTCGAGAGCTAGCACAGATACGCAGTATTTT.